This TCR beta chain is from a study of blood T cell repertoires in COVID-19. The assay was immunoSEQ multiplex PCR, and TCRdb's table has in-frame clones only and misses some. The sample carries around 160,000 clones, about 89% recorded once. The germline V gene encodes CDR1 SGHRS and CDR2 YFSETQ. The CDR3 is 14 amino acids. Trimming left V 0 bases short and J 8 bases short, with 11 bases between. Material: peripheral blood. The gene calls are TRBV5-1 and TRBJ1-4, with D perhaps matching TRBD1 (5 bases). This clonotype originated in a man aged 55 to 69 with acute or convalescent COVID-19. The CDR3 DNA sequence: TGCGCCAGCAGCTTGGGGAGGGGTGCGGAAAAACTGTTTTTT. This gives the protein CASSLGRGAEKLFF.